This note documents a single TCR beta chain sequence. Antigen unknown. Samples were taken several times over chemoradiotherapy. The entry originates in a study of chemoradiotherapy in HPV16-positive cancers. CDR1 SGHTS and CDR2 YDEGEE come from the germline V gene. Trimming took 5 bases from V and 6 from J; bases not matched to a gene: 5. The CDR3 runs to 13 residues. Broader study findings: Only two HPV16-positive patients supplied the functional HPV-specificity definition. Better recurrence-free survival went with HPV-responsive T-cell expansion in HPV16-positive patients. Candidate HPV-specific clones and E7-related TCR motifs grew in tumor during treatment.

Libraries were prepared by immunoSEQ multiplex PCR; TCRdb keeps only in-frame clonotypes and omits some of them. The profile shows fewer than 70,000 clones, 90% of them singletons. The gene calls are TRBV5-8 and TRBJ2-1, with TRBD1 matching 7 bases. Sample: blood, taken from a patient who underwent chemoradiotherapy. This clonotype originated in a human donor with HPV-associated anogenital cancer. CDR3 bases: TGTGCCAGCAGATCACAGGGGACCAATGAGCAGTTCTTC. This codes for CASRSQGTNEQFF.